Listed below are T cell receptor beta chains from one sample, sequenced in a study of shared clonotypes between healthy human individuals. Repertoires were generated with immunoSEQ multiplex PCR, while TCRdb's copy carries only in-frame clones and drops some. The repertoire has hundreds of thousands of clones, around 96% of them found once; the top ten carry around 0.11%. Input material: naive CD8+ T cells sorted from blood. Source of these receptors: a woman in her twenties or thirties in good health. Each CDR3 is given with its conserved first and last residue. A D gene is named only where the DNA matches it firmly. Clone size is stated in some rows and not others, as once, few, many or a class when expanded.

j_call clone_size v_call d_call cdr3_nt cdr3_aa
TRBJ2-7 - TRBV6-1 TRBD1 TGTGCCAGCGCCGGGACAGGATCCTACGAGCAGTACTTC CASAGTGSYEQYF
TRBJ2-2 - TRBV7-8 - TGTGCCAGCAGCTTCGTGGACACTAACACCGGGGAGCTGTTTTTT CASSFVDTNTGELFF
TRBJ2-7 - TRBV5-1 - TGCGCCAGTTCATTGGGTTACTCCTACGAGCAGTACTTC CASSLGYSYEQYF
TRBJ2-7 - TRBV10-2 - TGCGCCAGCAGTGAGTTGAAGGGATTGAGGAACGAGCAGTACTTC CASSELKGLRNEQYF
TRBJ2-2 - TRBV28 - TGTGCCAGCAGTAAAGAGACCCCTTGGGGGAACACCGGGGAGCTGTTTTTT CASSKETPWGNTGELFF
TRBJ2-7 - TRBV5-6 TRBD2 TGTGCCAGCAGCTTGGATAGGACTAGCGGGAGCTACGAGCAGTACTTC CASSLDRTSGSYEQYF
TRBJ1-1 - TRBV27 - TGTGCCAGCAGCCCAGGAGGCACTGAAGCTTTCTTT CASSPGGTEAFF
TRBJ1-5 - TRBV27 - TGTGCCAGCAGTTTCAGCAATCAGCCCCAGCATTTT CASSFSNQPQHF
TRBJ2-1 - TRBV7-3 - TGTGCCAGCAGCTTAACTGGTGGAAGAGGGAATGAGCAGTTCTTC CASSLTGGRGNEQFF
TRBJ2-7 - TRBV6-5 TRBD1 TGTGCCAGCAGTCCGGGACAGGTGGAACACGAGCAGTACTTC CASSPGQVEHEQYF
TRBJ2-7 - TRBV27 TRBD2 TGTGCCAGCAGTTTATCGGGGGGGGACTACGAGCAGTACTTC CASSLSGGDYEQYF
TRBJ1-1 - TRBV6-5 - TGTGCCAGCAGCCTAACAGGGACGAACACTGAAGCTTTCTTT CASSLTGTNTEAFF
TRBJ1-2 - TRBV25-1 TRBD1 TGTGCCAGCGGGAACCAGGGGGCATATGGCTACACCTTC CASGNQGAYGYTF
TRBJ2-7 once TRBV27 TRBD1 TGTGCCAGCAGTCCAGGGACAGGGAACTACGAGCAGTACTTC CASSPGTGNYEQYF
TRBJ2-7 - TRBV28 - TGTGCCAGCAGTAGTGGGGGGTCCCGCGTGGAGGAGCAGTACTTC CASSSGGSRVEEQYF
TRBJ2-3 - TRBV10-3 TRBD2 TGTGCCATCAGTGAGTCTAGACAGCTGTTTACTAGCGGGAGTGGAGACACAGATACGCAGTATTTT CAISESRQLFTSGSGDTDTQYF
TRBJ1-5 once TRBV28 TRBD1 TGTGCCAGCAGTTTAAGGACAGGGAATCAGCCCCAGCATTTT CASSLRTGNQPQHF
TRBJ2-7 - TRBV19 TRBD1 TGTGCCAGTAGTATCGGACAGGAAAGCTACGAGCAGTACTTC CASSIGQESYEQYF
TRBJ2-5 - TRBV27 - TGTGCCAGCAGTTTTGCTGGGGAGACCCAGTACTTC CASSFAGETQYF
TRBJ1-4 - TRBV6-5 TRBD1 TGTGCCAGCAGTTCGCAGGGGGCGGGTGAAAAACTGTTTTTT CASSSQGAGEKLFF
TRBJ2-7 once TRBV19 - TGTGCCAGTAGTCTCGGAAGAGGTTACGAGCAGTACTTC CASSLGRGYEQYF
TRBJ2-7 - TRBV27 TRBD1 TGTGCCAGCAGGAGCGGCAGGGGGATTTTTTACGAGCAGTACTTC CASRSGRGIFYEQYF
TRBJ1-5 - TRBV27 - TGTGCCAGCAGGGAGGACATTAGCAATCAGCCCCAGCATTTT CASREDISNQPQHF
TRBJ2-1 - TRBV28 - TGTGCCAGCAGTTTTGGGCTAGCGAGTCACAATGAGCAGTTCTTC CASSFGLASHNEQFF
TRBJ2-1 - TRBV5-4 - TGTGCCAGCAGCTTGGAAATTGGGTACAATGAGCAGTTCTTC CASSLEIGYNEQFF
TRBJ2-1 - TRBV14 TRBD2 TGTGCCAGCAGCCAAGTATTAGCGGGAGAGGACAATGAGCAGTTCTTC CASSQVLAGEDNEQFF
TRBJ2-7 - TRBV28 - TGTGCCAGCAGTCCCACCGGGACCCTCTACGAGCAGTACTTC CASSPTGTLYEQYF
TRBJ2-7 - TRBV2 TRBD1 TGTGCCAGCAGGGATCGGGGGACAGGTTTTGACGAGCAGTACTTC CASRDRGTGFDEQYF
TRBJ2-3 - TRBV19 - TGTGCCAGTAGCGACGTAGAGACAGATACGCAGTATTTT CASSDVETDTQYF
TRBJ2-2 - TRBV21-1 - TGTGCCAGCAGCAAAGTCTCGTGGGACAGGGGGTTTATCGCCGGGGAGCTGTTTTTT CASSKVSWDRGFIAGELFF